A single sample gave rise to the 22 T cell receptor beta chains below, sequenced in a study of CD8+ T cells in alopecia areata. Following extraction, RNA underwent reverse transcription to cDNA, which served as the sequencing template. Using immunoSEQ multiplex PCR, the repertoire was profiled, and TCRdb retains in-frame clones only, with some absent. Among some 180,000 clones listed, approximately 53% were seen once. Sequencing was performed on CD8+ T cells sorted from blood. The receptors come from a human donor in good health.

This clone has more than one count but fewer than ten. The chain has TRBV29-1 and TRBJ2-2; D gene uncertain. The germline V and J ends were trimmed by 7 bases and 6 bases, with 12 bases remaining between them. The CDR3 has 12 amino acids. Germline values: CDR1 SQVTM, CDR2 ANQGSEA. CDR3 bases: TGCAGCGCTCCTGGTCCTTCCGGGGAGCTGTTTTTT. It specifies CSAPGPSGELFF.

This rearrangement joins TRBV27 to TRBJ2-7; 8 nucleotides align to TRBD2. The ends lost 8 bases at V and 0 bases at J; junction bases unmatched: 9. The CDR3 length is 15 residues. From germline, CDR1 is MNHEY and CDR2 SMNVEV (reference sequence). The CDR3 reads CASGTGGASSYEQYF. The CDR3 DNA sequence: TGTGCCAGCGGCACCGGGGGGGCAAGCTCCTACGAGCAGTACTTC.

The chain is built from TRBV29-1 and TRBJ2-1; D not resolved. Trimming took 0 bases from V and 8 from J, leaving 11 bases between them. From germline, CDR1 is SQVTM and CDR2 ANQGSEA. CDR3 length: 13 amino acids. The CDR3 loop is CSVEDRSWDEQFF. CDR3 bases: TGCAGCGTTGAAGATCGATCCTGGGATGAGCAGTTCTTC.

The rearrangement links TRBV5-4 to TRBJ1-2; no reliable D call. The CDR3 sequence is 12 residues long. V was pared by 0 bases and J by 5 bases, with 5 bases between. Looked up from germline, CDR1 is SGHNT and CDR2 is YYREEE (reference sequence). CDR3: CASSLERYGYTF. The DNA for the CDR3 is TGTGCCAGCAGCTTGGAACGATATGGCTACACCTTC.

This clone was detected only a few times. This sequence joins TRBV29-1 and TRBJ1-1; possibly TRBD1 for D (5 bases). The ends were cut back, 4 bases at V and 0 bases at J, with 12 bases in the middle. Germline CDR1 reads SQVTM; CDR2 reads ANQGSEA. This CDR3 is 14 amino acids long. CDR3 amino acids: CSVAEGPMNTEAFF. CDR3 sequence (DNA): TGCAGCGTTGCCGAGGGGCCCATGAACACTGAAGCTTTCTTT.

The chain links TRBV7-8 to TRBJ2-7; 9 nucleotides match TRBD1. The J segment lost 2 bases and the V segment lost 5 bases, leaving 4 bases of the junction unmatched. The CDR3 has 14 amino acids. Germline CDR1 is SGHVS and CDR2 is FQNEAQ. CDR3 nucleotides: TGTGCCAGCAGCGCGTACAGGGGGCCCTACGAGCAGTACTTC. It specifies CASSAYRGPYEQYF.

The chain uses TRBV5-4 and TRBJ2-3; TRBD1 or TRBD2 may be the D gene (5 bases each). Germline V gene sequence: CDR1 SGHNT, CDR2 YYREEE (reference sequence). The CDR3 is 15 amino acids. V was clipped by 4 bases and J by 4 bases, with 16 bases between them. Here the CDR3 DNA reads TGTGCCAGCAGCGTCCGGGACCGGCAGGCAGATACGCAGTATTTT. It specifies CASSVRDRQADTQYF.

V gene TRBV4-1 combines with J gene TRBJ1-1; D not resolved. The germline CDR1 and CDR2 sequences are MGHRA and YSYEKL. The CDR3 spans 16 residues. Trimming cost V 0 bases and J 2 bases, with 13 bases left between them. CDR3 in amino acids: CASSQEPAGFNTEAFF. DNA for the CDR3: TGCGCCAGCAGCCAAGAACCCGCAGGATTTAACACTGAAGCTTTCTTT.

The chain uses TRBV19 and TRBJ2-7; 7 nucleotides agree with TRBD2. The germline V gene has CDR1 LNHDA and CDR2 SQIVND (reference sequence). This CDR3 spans 13 amino acids. The V and J ends lost 5 bases and 4 bases, in that order; junction bases with no gene match: 5. This CDR3 reads CASSQRGPYEQYF. CDR3 coding DNA: TGTGCCAGTAGTCAGCGGGGACCGTACGAGCAGTACTTC.

The chain uses TRBV30 and TRBJ2-1; 10 bases fit TRBD1. Per germline, CDR1 GTSNPN and CDR2 SVGIG (reference sequence). The CDR3 length is 14 residues. Unmatched junction bases numbered 3, after V lost 3 bases and J lost 4 bases. The CDR3 bases are TGTGCCTGGAGCCCGGGACAGGGGTACAATGAGCAGTTCTTC. Translation gives CAWSPGQGYNEQFF.

This clone was observed a few times. The chain carries TRBV11-3 and TRBJ2-1; no firm D call. Germline V CDR1 and CDR2: SGHNT, YENEEA. The CDR3 loop spans 12 amino acids. V was trimmed by 4 bases and J by 3 bases, leaving 4 bases between them. The CDR3 is CASSSRYNEQFF. For the CDR3, the DNA is TGTGCCAGCAGCTCTCGCTACAATGAGCAGTTCTTC.

J is TRBJ1-1 and V is TRBV29-1; 7 bases map to TRBD1. Germline loops: CDR1 SQVTM, CDR2 ANQGSEA. The CDR3 is 11 residues long. V lost 5 bases and J lost 6; bases outside the gene matches: 3. CDR3 sequence (DNA): TGCAGCGTTATTGGGACAGCTGAAGCTTTCTTT. Amino acid sequence: CSVIGTAEAFF.

The V gene is TRBV7-8, the J gene TRBJ2-3; no definite D call. Germline assignment: CDR1 SGHVS and CDR2 FQNEAQ. The V gene lost 6 bases and the J gene lost 0 bases, with 16 bases spanning the gap. The CDR3 runs 16 residues. CDR3 nucleotides: TGTGCCAGCAGTCAGTTCGGAAAACAGAGCACAGATACGCAGTATTTT. Protein sequence: CASSQFGKQSTDTQYF. The variable domain in full, completed from reference TRBV7-8 and TRBJ2-3, reads GAGVSQSPRYKVAKRGQDVALRCDPISGHVSLFWYQQALGQGPEFLTYFQNEAQLDKSGLPSDRFFAERPEGSVSTLKIQRTQQEDSAVYLCASSQFGKQSTDTQYFGPGTRLTVL.

V usage is TRBV7-9 and J usage is TRBJ1-2; 7 bases are a match to TRBD1. Per the germline V gene, CDR1 is SEHNR and CDR2 is FQNEAQ (reference sequence). The ends lost 1 base at V and 8 bases at J; junction bases unmatched: 10. The CDR3 contains 15 residues. The CDR3 here is CASSLGRSGGTGYTF. The CDR3 region has the DNA TGTGCCAGCAGCTTAGGGCGGTCAGGGGGTACGGGCTACACCTTC.

This clone was detected only once. J is TRBJ1-1 and V is TRBV5-6; D possibly corresponds to TRBD1 (5 bases). CDR1 is SGHDT, CDR2 YYEEEE, per germline. V lost 1 base and J 7 bases, leaving 8 bases between the germline ends. The CDR3 length is 12 residues. In DNA form, the CDR3 reads TGTGCCAGCAGCTTGAGGGGAAATGAAGCTTTCTTT. Protein product: CASSLRGNEAFF.

V is TRBV30 and J is TRBJ1-1, with D hard to call. This CDR3 is built from 13 residues. Germline CDR1 GTSNPN, CDR2 SVGIG (reference sequence). With 0 bases removed from V and 3 bases from J, the gap between germline ends came to 8 bases. CDR3 in amino acids: CAWSVVLYTEAFF. CDR3 bases: TGTGCCTGGAGTGTAGTCCTCTACACTGAAGCTTTCTTT.

This clone is a singleton in its sample. V is TRBV30 and J is TRBJ1-1; D is undetermined. The CDR3 is 14 residues long. CDR1 is GTSNPN, CDR2 SVGIG, per germline (reference sequence). Between the trimmed V and J ends, which lost 2 bases and 2 bases, there was a span of 12 bases. CDR3 in DNA: TGTGCCTGGAGTTTCGATACAGCTAACACTGAAGCTTTCTTT. As protein: CAWSFDTANTEAFF.

The chain is built from TRBV29-1 and TRBJ1-1, with a tentative D call TRBD1 (5 bases). Trimming pared 3 bases from V and 1 base from J, leaving 12 bases between. The CDR3 runs to 14 residues. CDR1 and CDR2 from the germline V gene are SQVTM and ANQGSEA. The CDR3 region is CSVESGPKNTEAFF. The CDR3 coding sequence is TGCAGCGTTGAGTCGGGACCGAAGAACACTGAAGCTTTCTTT.

V usage is TRBV7-9 and J usage is TRBJ1-1; a weak D match, TRBD1 (5 bases). Deletions cut 7 bases from V and 3 bases from J, with 15 bases between. Germline V gives CDR1 SEHNR, CDR2 FQNEAQ (reference sequence). The CDR3 extends over 14 amino acids. The CDR3 protein is CASTTIGVDTEAFF. The CDR3 DNA reads as TGTGCCAGCACCACGATAGGGGTTGACACTGAAGCTTTCTTT.

CDR3 loop: CSVEGVKNIQYF. In DNA form, the CDR3 reads TGCAGCGTTGAGGGGGTCAAAAACATTCAGTACTTC. The chain couples TRBV29-1 to TRBJ2-4; D tentatively reads TRBD1 or TRBD2 (5 bases each). V dropped 3 bases and J dropped 3 bases, with 6 bases sitting between them. The CDR3 runs 12 residues. CDR1 SQVTM and CDR2 ANQGSEA come from the germline V gene.

The chain recombines TRBV5-1 with TRBJ1-1; tentative D call: TRBD1 (5 bases). The CDR3 covers 13 residues. Deletions cut 4 bases from V and 1 base from J, with 8 bases between. Germline assignment: CDR1 SGHRS and CDR2 YFSETQ. CDR3 region: CASSHGQNTEAFF. The CDR3 DNA sequence: TGCGCCAGCAGCCATGGACAGAACACTGAAGCTTTCTTT. The full variable domain, with the rest looked up from reference TRBV5-1 and TRBJ1-1, is KAGVTQTPRYLIKTRGQQVTLSCSPISGHRSVSWYQQTPGQGLQFLFEYFSETQRNKGNFPGRFSGRQFSNSRSEMNVSTLELGDSALYLCASSHGQNTEAFFGQGTRLTVV.

This clone has at least ten counts. This rearrangement joins TRBV11-2 to TRBJ1-4; 8 nucleotides match TRBD1. Per germline, CDR1 SGHAT and CDR2 FQNNGV. The CDR3 extends over 14 amino acids. The ends lost 4 bases at V and 5 bases at J; junction bases unmatched: 3. CDR3 sequence (DNA): TGTGCCAGCAGCTCGACAGGGGTAAATGAAAAACTGTTTTTT. This gives the protein CASSSTGVNEKLFF.